Included here is one T cell receptor beta chain sequence, with context. Using immunoSEQ multiplex PCR, the repertoire was profiled, and TCRdb retains in-frame clones only, with some absent. The sample has over 60,000 clones, approximately 73% seen once. These data originate in a study of blood T cell repertoires in COVID-19. Patients of the Seattle cohort, enrolled during active infection, were followed longitudinally. The sequenced material came from peripheral blood. This sequence originates from a man in his sixties with COVID-19, enrolled during active disease.

This chain's CDR3 is CASSLPGLGNTIYF. CDR3 DNA sequence: TGTGCCAGCAGCCTTCCAGGGTTAGGAAACACCATATATTTT. The genes are TRBV11-3 and TRBJ1-3; tentatively, D is TRBD1 (5 bases). The ends were cut back, 5 bases at V and 4 bases at J, with 12 bases in the middle. Germline V gives CDR1 SGHNT, CDR2 YENEEA. The CDR3 has 14 amino acids.